The clone carrying this TCR beta chain was seen only a few times. Unique molecular identifiers were built into the TCRbeta library. A single record per CDR3 protein comes from TCRdb applying MiXCR to the PCR reads. The sample includes about 540,000 distinct CDR3 sequences, approximately 16% of them seen just once. This sample is drawn from a study of T-cell reconstitution after alpha-beta-depleted transplantation in children. Trimming pared 1 base from V and 7 bases from J, leaving 5 bases between. Germline V lookup: CDR1 MGHRA, CDR2 YSYEKL. This CDR3 has 12 residues. Sequencing used PBMCs from the stem cell graft donor, obtained from the stem cell graft. This clonotype originated in a human donor who donated a stem cell graft to a child with acute lymphoblastic leukemia. The chain recombines TRBV4-1 with TRBJ2-1; unclear D gene. CDR3 amino acids: CASSQVLNEQFF. CDR3 bases: TGCGCCAGCAGCCAAGTACTGAATGAGCAGTTCTTC.